The 21 T cell receptor beta chains reported below all come from one sample, sequenced in a study of T-cell memory formation after mild COVID-19. TCRdb re-called the 5' RACE reads with MiXCR, one entry per CDR3 protein. This table holds 100,000 or so distinct CDR3 sequences, 8.5% to 14% found once. Source material: PBMCs or a T cell subset sorted from them (not recorded which). All receptors come from a young man who had mild COVID-19 (a few samples of this study predate the infection). Cell type and time point are not known.

The chain uses TRBV3-1 and TRBJ2-1; TRBD2 might be the D (5 bases). Germline CDR1 and CDR2: LGHDT and YNNKEL (reference sequence). The CDR3 runs 17 residues. V shed 0 bases and J shed 0 bases, with 12 bases lying between them. The CDR3 nucleotides read TGTGCCAGCAGCCAAGAAGGACTCACGAGCTCCTACAATGAGCAGTTCTTC. Amino acid sequence: CASSQEGLTSSYNEQFF.

This chain links TRBV7-2 with TRBJ2-3; the match to TRBD2 covers 7 bases. Germline CDR1 is SGHTA and CDR2 is FQGNSA. The CDR3 runs 16 residues. Unmatched junction bases numbered 11, after V lost 4 bases and J lost 4 bases. The CDR3 sequence: CASSWPLAGDPDTQYF. The CDR3 DNA sequence: TGTGCCAGCAGCTGGCCCTTGGCGGGGGACCCAGATACGCAGTATTTT. Together with reference TRBV7-2 and TRBJ2-3, the CDR3 gives the full variable domain: GAGVSQSPSNKVTEKGKDVELRCDPISGHTALYWYRQSLGQGLEFLIYFQGNSAPDKSGLPSDRFSAERTGGSVSTLTIQRTQQEDSAVYLCASSWPLAGDPDTQYFGPGTRLTVL.

V is TRBV29-1 and J is TRBJ1-4; D is undetermined. CDR1 and CDR2 from the germline V gene are SQVTM and ANQGSEA. The CDR3 is 14 amino acids. V lost 3 bases and J lost 0, with 8 bases in between. The DNA for the CDR3 is TGCAGCGTTGAGGCCCCCTCAACTAATGAAAAACTGTTTTTT. Residues: CSVEAPSTNEKLFF.

The chain combines TRBV7-9 with TRBJ1-1, with 10 nucleotides matching TRBD1. Unmatched junction bases numbered 14, after V lost 5 bases and J lost 8 bases. The CDR3 contains 16 residues. The germline V gene has CDR1 SEHNR and CDR2 FQNEAQ (reference sequence). CDR3 DNA: TGTGCCAGCAGCCCACCCCCCGGGACAGGGGTTTCGGAAGCTTTCTTT. This codes for CASSPPPGTGVSEAFF.

The gene calls are TRBV2 and TRBJ2-5, with D unclear. The V end lost 0 bases, the J end lost 4 bases, and 9 bases lay between the germline ends. The CDR3 is 14 residues long. Germline values: CDR1 SNHLY, CDR2 FYNNEI. The DNA for the CDR3 is TGTGCCAGCAGTGAAGCGCACGCAGCAGAGACCCAGTACTTC. It codes for CASSEAHAAETQYF.

The chain couples TRBV29-1 to TRBJ1-1, with unresolved D. The germline gives CDR1 SQVTM, CDR2 ANQGSEA. The CDR3 consists of 11 residues. V lost 6 bases and J lost 1, with 6 bases in between. CDR3 bases: TGCAGCGTGGAAAAGAACACTGAAGCTTTCTTT. Protein: CSVEKNTEAFF.

The rearrangement links TRBV9 to TRBJ1-2, with 9 bases aligning to TRBD1. Trimming cost V 5 bases and J 5 bases; bases outside gene matches: 10. Germline-derived CDR1 and CDR2 are SGDLS and YYNGEE. The CDR3 spans 15 residues. CDR3 protein: CASRDKPGQGYGYTF. CDR3 coding DNA: TGTGCCAGCAGGGACAAGCCGGGACAGGGTTATGGCTACACCTTC.

In this sample, this clonotype turned up many times. CDR3 sequence (DNA): TGTGCCATCAGTCGGACAGGGGACAATGAGCAGTTCTTC. This codes for CAISRTGDNEQFF. The chain employs TRBV10-3 and TRBJ2-1, with 9 bases aligning to TRBD1. The CDR3 is made up of 13 amino acids. Germline trimming cut 5 bases from V and 5 bases from J; bases unmatched to any gene: 1. Looked up from germline, CDR1 is ENHRY and CDR2 is SYGVKD.

This clonotype has just a few counts. The chain employs TRBV6-5 and TRBJ2-5; TRBD1 matches 12 bases. V shed 6 bases, J shed 4 bases, and the junction held 6 bases outside the gene matches. Germline assignment: CDR1 MNHEY and CDR2 SVGAGI. The CDR3 extends over 15 amino acids. This CDR3 is CASRPGTGGGETQYF. DNA of the CDR3: TGTGCCAGCAGGCCCGGGACAGGGGGCGGAGAGACCCAGTACTTC.

This clonotype was found a few times. V gene TRBV12-3 or TRBV12-4 combines with J gene TRBJ2-7, with 7 nucleotides matching TRBD1. V shed 6 bases and J 5 bases; nucleotides not matched to a gene: 10. The CDR3 spans 14 residues. The CDR3 reads CASSPDRVANEQYF. CDR3 bases: TGTGCCAGCAGCCCTGACAGGGTAGCAAACGAGCAGTACTTC.

The gene calls are TRBV20-1 and TRBJ1-2; no firm D call. Trimming removed 5 bases at V and 5 bases at J, with 15 bases between. The CDR3 sequence is 13 residues long. CDR1 and CDR2 (germline): DFQATT, SNEGSKA (reference sequence). The CDR3: CSAGRLRPYGYTF. The CDR3 bases are TGCAGTGCTGGGAGACTAAGGCCTTATGGCTACACCTTC.

This chain connects TRBV6-2 or TRBV6-3 to TRBJ1-5, with 7 bases aligning to TRBD1. The V segment lost 5 bases and the J segment 4 bases; nucleotides outside the gene matches: 5. The CDR3 is made up of 14 amino acids. Per the germline V gene, CDR1 is MNHEY and CDR2 is SVGEGT. CDR3 DNA: TGTGCCAGCAGTGACCCGGGACAGAATCAGCCCCAGCATTTT. Amino acids: CASSDPGQNQPQHF.

In its sample, this clonotype was seen a few times. The CDR3 DNA is TGTGCCAGTAGTCTTCGGACTAGATCGGATGAGCAGTTCTTC. This gives the protein CASSLRTRSDEQFF. The gene calls are TRBV19 and TRBJ2-1, with 7 bases aligning to TRBD2. V lost 5 bases to trimming and J lost 8 bases; unmatched junction nucleotides: 9. Germline V gene data show CDR1 as LNHDA and CDR2 as SQIVND (reference sequence). This CDR3 region has 14 residues.

The chain links TRBV4-1 to TRBJ2-1; D is perhaps TRBD1 (6 bases). V was pared by 6 bases and J by 8 bases, with 20 bases between. Germline assignment: CDR1 MGHRA and CDR2 YSYEKL. This CDR3 spans 15 amino acids. Written as DNA, the CDR3 is TGCGCCAGCAGACTGGCAGGGGCCTTTTATGATGAGCAGTTCTTC. This encodes CASRLAGAFYDEQFF.

This sequence joins TRBV28 and TRBJ2-7; 7 bases match TRBD1. CDR1 is MDHEN, CDR2 SYDVKM, per germline. V lost 5 bases and J lost 3; bases outside the gene matches: 4. This CDR3 has 13 amino acids. The CDR3 is CASSPRDSYEQYV. DNA for the CDR3: TGTGCCAGCAGTCCCCGGGACAGCTACGAGCAGTACGTC.

This clonotype was detected a few times. J is TRBJ1-2 and V is TRBV27; the match to TRBD1 covers 7 bases. The CDR3 contains 13 residues. With 6 bases clipped from V and 2 bases from J, the junction kept 3 bases outside the gene matches. Germline CDR1 reads MNHEY; CDR2 reads SMNVEV (reference sequence). This chain's CDR3 is CASSQGENYGYTF. CDR3 bases: TGTGCCAGCAGCCAGGGGGAGAACTATGGCTACACCTTC.

This clonotype was seen more than once but under ten times. The V call is TRBV12-3 or TRBV12-4, the J call TRBJ1-1; perhaps TRBD1 as D (5 bases). V was shortened by 6 bases and J by 2 bases, with 13 bases between the two germline ends. This CDR3 spans 14 amino acids. The CDR3 is CASSRGPKNTEAFF. CDR3 in DNA: TGTGCCAGCAGCCGGGGACCGAAAAACACTGAAGCTTTCTTT.

This clonotype occurred a few times. The rearrangement uses TRBV7-8 and TRBJ2-1; 12 nucleotides line up with TRBD2. The V and J ends lost 5 bases and 8 bases, in that order; junction bases with no gene match: 7. Germline CDR1 reads SGHVS; CDR2 reads FQNEAQ. The CDR3 runs to 15 residues. The CDR3 bases are TGTGCCAGCAGCACCACTAGCGGGGGGTTCTATGAGCAGTTCTTC. This gives the protein CASSTTSGGFYEQFF.

V gene TRBV20-1 combines with J gene TRBJ1-1; D is perhaps TRBD1 (6 bases). Germline CDR1 and CDR2: DFQATT and SNEGSKA (reference sequence). This CDR3 has 15 amino acids. V gave up 3 bases and J gave up 0 bases, with 14 bases separating them. The CDR3: CSASGGADMNTEAFF. The CDR3, as DNA: TGCAGTGCTAGCGGGGGGGCCGATATGAACACTGAAGCTTTCTTT.

This clonotype was observed a few times. This chain uses TRBV4-1 with TRBJ2-5; 12 nucleotides line up with TRBD1. V lost 0 bases, J lost 5 bases, and 10 bases stayed unmatched. The CDR3 totals 18 residues. The germline V gene has CDR1 MGHRA and CDR2 YSYEKL. The CDR3 sequence: CASSQDVIGTGGAETQYF. For the CDR3, the DNA is TGCGCCAGCAGCCAAGATGTTATCGGGACAGGGGGCGCTGAGACCCAGTACTTC.

This clonotype showed up just a few times. The chain has TRBV11-2 and TRBJ2-7, with D possibly being TRBD1 (6 bases). V was cut by 4 bases and J by 1 base, with 8 bases left in between. CDR1 is SGHAT, CDR2 FQNNGV, per germline. CDR3 length equals 13 residues. CDR3 nucleotides: TGTGCCAGCAGCTGGACAGATTCCTACGAGCAGTACTTC. Residues: CASSWTDSYEQYF.